This entry lists 4 T cell receptor beta chains sequenced from one sample in a study of T cell responses to AZD1222 COVID-19 vaccine. Produced via immunoSEQ multiplex PCR; TCRdb's table is partial and in-frame only. The sample holds about 76,000 clones, about 88% seen once. This specimen consisted of peripheral blood, obtained on day 0 of AZD1222 vaccination. Receptors originate from an adult in good health.

The chain employs TRBV5-4 and TRBJ2-7; TRBD1 matches at 8 bases. Germline CDR1 reads SGHNT; CDR2 reads YYREEE (reference sequence). The V and J ends lost 4 bases and 1 base, in that order; junction bases with no gene match: 4. The CDR3 consists of 14 residues. The CDR3 protein is CASSRQGASYEQYV. The CDR3 nucleotides are TGTGCCAGCAGCCGGCAGGGGGCGTCCTACGAGCAGTACGTC.

This sequence joins TRBV11-2 and TRBJ1-6; D unclear. V lost 5 bases and J 10 bases, leaving 12 bases between the germline ends. Germline lookup yields CDR1 SGHAT and CDR2 FQNNGV. The CDR3 length is 13 residues. The CDR3 loop reads CASSPRGRSPLHF. For the CDR3, the DNA is TGTGCCAGCAGCCCCCGTGGGAGATCACCCCTCCACTTT.

This clone was observed a single time. The chain couples TRBV2 to TRBJ2-5; 7 bases match TRBD1. With 9 bases clipped from V and 3 bases from J, the junction kept 13 bases outside the gene matches. The CDR3 is 15 amino acids. CDR1 and CDR2 from the germline V gene are SNHLY and FYNNEI. Written as DNA, the CDR3 is TGTGCCAGTGGAGGTCCGGCAGGGGGAAAAGAGACCCAGTACTTC. Protein: CASGGPAGGKETQYF.

This clone has more than one count but fewer than ten. The chain recombines TRBV5-1 with TRBJ1-4, with 7 nucleotides matching TRBD1. The CDR3 consists of 15 residues. Per the germline V gene, CDR1 is SGHRS and CDR2 is YFSETQ. The ends lost 3 bases at V and 5 bases at J; junction bases unmatched: 7. CDR3 sequence reads: CASSSSGTANEKLFF. The CDR3 DNA reads TGCGCCAGCAGCTCCTCCGGGACAGCAAATGAAAAACTGTTTTTT. Combining the CDR3 with reference TRBV5-1 and TRBJ1-4 gives the whole variable domain KAGVTQTPRYLIKTRGQQVTLSCSPISGHRSVSWYQQTPGQGLQFLFEYFSETQRNKGNFPGRFSGRQFSNSRSEMNVSTLELGDSALYLCASSSSGTANEKLFFGSGTQLSVL.